This T cell receptor beta chain emerged from a study of T cell repertoires in cytomegalovirus infection. Turning to the study itself: CMV epitopes, recently identified HLA-C-restricted and well-studied HLA-B-restricted, were used. Indicated by public TCR beta signatures were CMV infection and matching HLA type.

Regarding this clonotype: As yet, its antigen is unknown.

Trimming stripped 0 bases from V and 6 bases from J, with 17 bases between. Germline CDR1 is LGHDT and CDR2 is YNNKEL (reference sequence). The CDR3 is 16 amino acids. Overall study results and limits: Carriers of CMV plus the relevant HLA were identified by cumulative public TCR beta family frequency. HLA-C-restricted CMV clonotypes gave the most frequent clonotype in two of eight donors.

TCRdb re-analysed the reads in MiXCR, keeping a single row per CDR3 protein. The sample has 95,000 to 120,000 distinct CDR3 sequences; roughly 30% are singletons. This rearrangement joins TRBV3-1 to TRBJ1-2; a possible D gene is TRBD1 (5 bases). The sample was CD8+ T cells from cultured PBMCs, taken from culture after CMV antigen stimulation. This sequence originates from a human donor in good health (CMV status not recorded). Some clones in this sample may be carry-over from other donors' samples. This chain's CDR3 is CASSQDNPQGRDGYTF. DNA of the CDR3: TGTGCCAGCAGCCAAGATAACCCCCAGGGACGCGATGGCTACACCTTC. Looking up the rest from reference TRBV3-1 and TRBJ1-2 gives the full variable domain: DTAVSQTPKYLVTQMGNDKSIKCEQNLGHDTMYWYKQDSKKFLKIMFSYNNKELIINETVPNRFSPKSPDKAHLNLHINSLELGDSAVYFCASSQDNPQGRDGYTFGSGTRLTVV.